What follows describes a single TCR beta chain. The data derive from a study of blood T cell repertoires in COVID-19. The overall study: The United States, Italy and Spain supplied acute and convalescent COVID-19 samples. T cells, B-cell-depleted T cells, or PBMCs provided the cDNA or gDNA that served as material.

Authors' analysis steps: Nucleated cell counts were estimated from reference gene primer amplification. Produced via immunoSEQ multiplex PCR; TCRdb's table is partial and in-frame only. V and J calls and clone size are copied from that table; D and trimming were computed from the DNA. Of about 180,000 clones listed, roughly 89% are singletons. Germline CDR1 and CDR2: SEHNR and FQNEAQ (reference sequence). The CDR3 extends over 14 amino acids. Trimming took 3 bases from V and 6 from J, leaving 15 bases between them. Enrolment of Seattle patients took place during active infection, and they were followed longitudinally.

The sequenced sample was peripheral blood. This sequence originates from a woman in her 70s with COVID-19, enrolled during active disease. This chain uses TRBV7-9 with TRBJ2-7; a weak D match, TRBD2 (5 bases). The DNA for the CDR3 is TGTGCCAGCAGCTTCTCCGATATCGGAGGCGAGCAGTACTTC. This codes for CASSFSDIGGEQYF.